What follows is one T cell receptor (beta chain) and its context. What this receptor recognizes is not known. No clone much larger than this one lies a single base away; base qualities are absent. This record belongs to a study of shared clonotypes between healthy human individuals (dated by TCRdb to about 2020). General notes on the study: Three men and a couple of women, aged 18 to 49 years, made up the cohort. For each donor, CD4 naive and CD4 memory were each given three plates, CD8 naive was given two plates, and CD8 memory was given one plate. To estimate repertoire size and how much clonotype sharing occurs between individuals, the study deeply sequenced the blood TCR repertoires of 4 to 6 healthy adults. Per donor, leukapheresis produced somewhere between about 0.85 and 9.5 billion PBMCs. To increase sequencing depth and limit assay-specific biases, TCR repertoire library preparation and sequencing were carried out by different laboratories using diverse techniques.

Using the deep immunoSEQ assay, multiplex PCR amplified TCR CDR3 regions from genomic DNA. Extracted genomic DNA from each cell subset was spread evenly across all wells of several immunoSEQ 96-well plates, with each plate serving as a replicate. For sorted subsets, each replicate PCR was loaded with approximately 190 ng genomic DNA, equivalent to approximately 27,000 T cell genomes. Purified libraries were measured with a Qubit 3.0 fluorometer, size-checked on a Bioanalyzer 2100, and measured again with the KAPA Library Quantification kit. Each immunoSEQ 96-well plate was sequenced on its own single-read 150-cycle Illumina NextSeq 550 flow cell. As for the original processing: Because only junctional sequences without quality scores were contained in the immunoSEQ output, filtering matching that applied to full-length reads could not be performed. Sequences were annotated with PyIR, a Python wrapper for IgBLAST v1.9, and V/J genes and CDR3 were assigned using IMGT germline references. Reads were removed for weak V/J assignments (E-value above 1e-6), missing CDR3, stop codons, out-of-frame junctions, or ambiguous translated residues. V3J clonotypes were defined by identical inferred V gene, J gene, and CDR3 amino acid sequence. Percentage overlap between repertoires was computed as shared unique clonotypes divided by the size of the smaller repertoire. Repertoire richness was assessed with RTK rarefaction, the Chao1 estimator, and Recon v2.1 estimates of unobserved clonotypes. For all TCRbeta clonotypes obtained by the gDNA method from four donors, generation probabilities were computed with OLGA. This immuneACCESS table, as held by TCRdb, lists in-frame sequences with V and J called but not all clones. Of the missing ones, under half trace to an unresolved V gene in checked studies; the others have no known cause. The V and J calls and clone size are taken from that table; D and trimming were inferred from the DNA. The table for this sample lists around 2.5 million clones; 80% to 95% of them were counted only once. The ten most abundant clones make up 0.36% of the sample.

Donors were healthy HIV-negative adults with no recently reported acute infections or vaccinations. Every donor was a Caucasian adult residing in Nashville, Tennessee, USA. CD4+ T cells were enriched by magnetic negative selection; naive cells were then positively selected on CD45RA, and the negative fraction formed the memory subset. Blood was obtained by leukapheresis, after which PBMCs were separated by Ficoll-Histopaque density gradient centrifugation and cryopreserved in liquid nitrogen vapor phase. Analytical flow cytometry was used to check the purity and quantity of each magnetically sorted T cell population. Each sorted fraction had its genomic DNA isolated and then quantified by UV absorbance on a Nanodrop 2000c. From V the trimming removes 0 bases and from J it removes 2 bases, while the gene matches leave 3 bases of the junction unaccounted for. CDR1 and CDR2, per the germline V gene (reference sequence), are SGHNT and YYREEE. Including cysteine and phenylalanine, the CDR3 has 15 amino acids. Kept here is only the CDR3 DNA, which spans 45 bases and is read in frame from base 1.

What the research found in general, with its limitations: Across several donors, approximately 5% of naive CD4, roughly 3.8% of naive CD8, 2.3% of memory CD4, and roughly 0.4% of memory CD8 clonotypes were shared. Based on pairwise subsampling, the degree of clonotype sharing among donors was expected to be affected by sequencing depth. Incomplete sequencing was indicated by rarefaction of sorted-subset datasets, despite the large sequencing depth. Only blood was sampled, and tissue TCR repertoires likely differ from those in blood. Naive subsets generally had larger estimated clonotype richness than memory subsets. Compared with non-shared clonotypes, clonotypes shared by all four sorted-subset donors had higher generation probabilities. The small number of donors limited the genetic and exposure-history diversity represented.

Sample: naive CD4+ T cells from PBMCs. What the cell subset or site label conveys for this sample: CD45RA+ positively selected. The chain is encoded by TRBV5-4 joined to TRBJ2-7; a stretch of 9 junction bases matches TRBD2. The sequence came from a young man in good health. Some clones in this sample may be carry-over from other donors' samples. The CDR3 protein sequence reads: CASSLDAGGTYEQYF. The nucleotide sequence reads as follows: TGTGCCAGCAGCTTGGATGCGGGAGGGACCTACGAGCAGTACTTC. The CDR3, completed at both ends by the reference TRBV5-4 and TRBJ2-7 genes, gives the full variable domain ETGVTQSPTHLIKTRGQQVTLRCSSQSGHNTVSWYQQALGQGPQFIFQYYREEENGRGNFPPRFSGLQFPNYSSELNVNALELDDSALYLCASSLDAGGTYEQYFGPGTRLTVT.